Given below is one TCR beta chain in context. Deletions cut 5 bases from V and 3 bases from J, with 7 bases between. CDR1 LNHDA and CDR2 SQIVND come from the germline V gene (reference sequence). The CDR3 runs 12 residues. Original handling: Amplification of reference gene primers provided the estimated nucleated cell counts. Profiled with immunoSEQ multiplex PCR; TCRdb holds only in-frame clones, not every one. V, J and clone size were drawn from that table, and D and trimming were deduced from the DNA. The table includes about 98,000 clones, over 70% detected once. This entry belongs to a study of blood T cell repertoires in COVID-19.

The clonotype was recovered from a man between 65 and 85 years old with acute or convalescent COVID-19. The gene calls are TRBV19 and TRBJ1-2, with unresolved D. The sequencing sample was made of peripheral blood. The CDR3 DNA follows: TGTGCCAGTAGTGTGAGGGACTATGGCTACACCTTC. Its protein is CASSVRDYGYTF.